Sequencing of this T cell receptor (beta chain) was carried out in a study of glioma-infiltrating T cells. Broader study findings: Non-neoplastic patients had below-expected tissue-blood divergence, while all gliomas exceeded expectation.

There are many counts of this clonotype. The antigen remains undetermined. Using RNA template, CDR3s of TCR alpha and beta were amplified with iRepertoire arm-PCR. TCRdb reprocessed the multiplex PCR reads via MiXCR and lists one record per CDR3 protein. The sample contains about 130,000 distinct CDR3 sequences, 23% of which appear only once. This CDR3 is 17 amino acids long. Trimming cost V 5 bases and J 3 bases, with 20 bases left between them. Germline V gene data show CDR1 as SGHVS and CDR2 as FNYEAQ. Material for sequencing was glioma tissue, nonneoplastic brain tissue, or PBMCs (not recorded which). This TCR came from a human donor with low-grade glioma or glioblastoma, undergoing nonglioma brain surgery, or in good health (not recorded which). The chain recombines TRBV7-6 with TRBJ1-3; tentatively, D is TRBD1 (5 bases). The CDR3 sequence: CASSPRGLEGSGNTIYF. CDR3 DNA: TGTGCCAGCAGCCCTCGGGGCCTGGAGGGGAGTGGAAACACCATATATTTT.